This TCR beta chain was captured in a study of T cells after yellow fever vaccination (dated by TCRdb to between 2018 and 2021). In the study overall: The SMART-Seq v4 Ultra Low Input RNA kit was used to prepare libraries from fractions with low cell numbers. Two healthy male donors, one aged 18 to 30 and one aged 30 to 39 years, were included in the cohort. Bulk PBMC replicates and cell subsets were isolated from blood drawn at multiple timepoints before and after both primary and secondary immunization. To track T-cell clones before and after primary and booster YFV17D yellow fever vaccination, bulk TCR alpha and beta repertoires were sequenced longitudinally. What the research found in general, with its limitations: A small share of clonotypes was detected in both CD4 and CD8 compartments, with the overlap likely arising from convergent recombination. Most clones expanded after primary vaccination (96% of CD4 and roughly 91% of CD8) were re-detected after the booster, suggesting that broad memory maintenance occurred. The secondary T-cell response was found to be weaker but faster than the primary response, with a peak reached on day 5 rather than on day 15. Because the study included only a couple of donors, the extent to which the findings can be generalized is limited. Because abundant contaminating clonotypes from the bulk population could be contained in FACS-sorted repertoires, computational filtering was required.

For this clonotype: There is no known antigen for this receptor. There are no base qualities to consult, and no much larger clone falls within one base.

At the junction V is shortened by 7 bases and J by 5 bases; bases outside the gene matches: 4. Based on the germline V gene, the CDR1 and CDR2 sequences are MNHNS and SASEGT. The CDR3 spans 14 residues, from the cysteine through the phenylalanine. Only CDR3 DNA remains: 42 bases, in frame from the first base. This sample's treatment or condition label indicates: live attenuated yellow fever vaccine strain. At every blood-draw timepoint, two biological replicates of bulk PBMCs were collected. PBMCs were isolated from peripheral blood using a standard Ficoll-Paque protocol. TriZol was used to extract RNA from bulk PBMCs, from CD4 and CD8 fractions, and from dextramer-positive and dextramer-negative fractions. TCR cDNA was synthesized by 5'RACE template switching, which introduced a universal primer site and unique molecular identifiers. Priming for cDNA synthesis came from both the TCR alpha and TCR beta constant segments. Library amplification involved two PCR steps, and the second step added sample barcodes and sequencing adapters. Libraries were sequenced on Illumina HiSeq 2500 (2x100 bp) or NovaSeq (2x150 bp). The original methods were these. Demultiplexing of reads and collapsing into UMI consensus sequences were performed with MIGEC, and V(D)J alignment was carried out with MiXCR. Vaccine-responding clonotypes were identified with edgeR using replicate PBMC samples, with FDR below 0.01 and a log2 fold change above 5 up to day 15 being required. Each bulk clonotype received a CD4 or CD8 identity based on whether the sequenced CD4 or CD8 repertoire contained that clonotype at higher abundance. TCRdb reworked the public reads: Q25 trimming with fastp, MiXCR clone assembly, productive beta chains retained. Duplicate CDR3 protein sequences are folded into a single record with the most common DNA and genes. The V and J calls and clone size come from TCRdb's table, not from the authors' own analysis. This sample holds 500,000 to 550,000 distinct CDR3 sequences; 21% were observed only once. The top ten hold around 17% of the sample.

The specimen comprised PBMCs, sampled around 3 weeks after the first yellow fever vaccination. This receptor was taken from a man between 18 and 35 years old who received the YFV17D yellow fever vaccine. The chain is encoded by TRBV6-1 joined to TRBJ2-2, and 10 bases in between align with TRBD1. CDR3 region: CASMGTGETGELFF. The DNA sequence is TGTGCCAGCATGGGGACAGGGGAAACCGGGGAGCTGTTTTTT.